This passage covers 31 T cell receptor beta chains from one sample sequenced in a study of early T cells in non-severe SARS-CoV-2 infection. TCRdb re-derived calls from the 5' RACE reads in MiXCR, one entry per CDR3 protein. The sample has tens of thousands of distinct CDR3 sequences, less than 15% seen once. Sequencing was carried out using whole blood. All receptors come from an adult who was a healthcare worker with PCR-confirmed SARS-CoV-2 infection or an uninfected control (not recorded which).

The chain carries TRBV29-1 and TRBJ2-3; D may be TRBD1 (6 bases). CDR1 and CDR2 (germline): SQVTM, ANQGSEA. The CDR3 sequence is 14 residues long. V shed 2 bases and J shed 2 bases, with 11 bases lying between them. CDR3 coding DNA: TGCAGCGTTGAATCCGGGACAAACACAGATACGCAGTATTTT. As protein: CSVESGTNTDTQYF.

The chain is built from TRBV18 and TRBJ1-5; D possibly corresponds to TRBD1 (6 bases). V was cut by 0 bases and J by 1 base, with 7 bases left in between. The CDR3 extends over 15 amino acids. Germline loops: CDR1 KGHSH, CDR2 LQKENI. CDR3 region: CASSPPTGSNQPQHF. The CDR3 DNA is TGTGCCAGCTCACCACCCACAGGGAGCAATCAGCCCCAGCATTTT.

In this sample, this clonotype turned up many times. The V call is TRBV12-3 or TRBV12-4, the J call TRBJ2-5; tentative D call: TRBD2 (5 bases). The CDR3 has 12 residues. Trimming pared 6 bases from V and 5 bases from J, leaving 10 bases between. The CDR3 bases are TGTGCCAGCAGGGAGGATCGGGAGACCCAGTACTTC. It yields the protein CASREDRETQYF.

This clonotype was found many times. The chain combines TRBV3-1 with TRBJ2-5; a possible D gene is TRBD2 (5 bases). V was trimmed by 0 bases and J by 0 bases, leaving 11 bases between them. The germline CDR1 and CDR2 sequences are LGHDT and YNNKEL (reference sequence). The CDR3 consists of 16 residues. The CDR3 DNA is TGTGCCAGCAGCCAAGATCGAGGGCCCAACCAAGAGACCCAGTACTTC. This sequence encodes CASSQDRGPNQETQYF.

This clonotype was observed a few times. The J gene is TRBJ2-2, the V gene TRBV2, with TRBD1 matching over 7 bases. The CDR3 has 13 amino acids. Germline V gene data show CDR1 as SNHLY and CDR2 as FYNNEI. Trimming took 8 bases from V and 4 from J; bases not matched to a gene: 4. CDR3 protein: CASRQGPTGELFF. The CDR3 region has the DNA TGTGCCAGCCGACAGGGCCCCACCGGGGAGCTGTTTTTT.

The rearrangement joins TRBV2 to TRBJ1-1, with D hard to call. The V gene lost 10 bases and the J gene lost 6 bases, with 21 bases spanning the gap. CDR1 and CDR2 from the germline V gene are SNHLY and FYNNEI. The CDR3 contains 14 residues. The chain's CDR3 is CATLGRAVSPEAFF. CDR3 bases: TGTGCCACCTTGGGCCGGGCCGTTTCTCCTGAAGCTTTCTTT.

Many counts were recorded for this clonotype. This chain links TRBV6-2 or TRBV6-3 with TRBJ2-5; D may match TRBD1 or TRBD2 (5 bases each). The CDR3 runs to 13 residues. V lost 6 bases and J lost 6, with 14 bases in between. From germline, CDR1 is MNHEY and CDR2 SVGEGT. This chain's CDR3 is CASSDGTVQTQYF. CDR3 in DNA: TGTGCCAGCAGCGACGGGACCGTCCAGACCCAGTACTTC.

V usage is TRBV6-6 and J usage is TRBJ1-5, with 9 positions matching TRBD1. V was clipped by 3 bases and J by 2 bases; unmatched bases: 2. Germline V CDR1 and CDR2: MNHNY, SVGAGI (reference sequence). This CDR3 comprises 15 residues. The CDR3 nucleotides are TGTGCCAGCAGTTATCGGGACAGGGGCAATCAGCCCCAGCATTTT. Residues: CASSYRDRGNQPQHF.

This clonotype was seen more than once but under ten times. The V and J genes are TRBV29-1 and TRBJ2-1; D gene ambiguous. Germline CDR1 and CDR2: SQVTM and ANQGSEA. The CDR3 extends over 11 amino acids. Trimming left V 6 bases short and J 9 bases short, with 12 bases between. CDR3 region: CSVDQLGEQFF. The CDR3 DNA follows: TGCAGCGTGGATCAGTTGGGTGAGCAGTTCTTC.

This clonotype was seen only a few times. An end of the junction does not agree with germline; a read error may underlie this. The chain uses TRBV7-7 and TRBJ2-2; maybe TRBD2 (5 bases). The CDR3 is made up of 14 amino acids. CDR1 is SSHAT, CDR2 FNYEAQ, per germline (reference sequence). In DNA form, the CDR3 reads TGTGCTAGCAGCTTAGTTTCGGGGTCCGGGGAGCTGTTTTTT. Its protein product is CASSLVSGSGELFF.

This clonotype was counted at least ten times. The chain combines TRBV7-2 with TRBJ2-6; TRBD1 might be the D (6 bases). The CDR3 has 16 amino acids. Germline loops: CDR1 SGHTA, CDR2 FQGNSA. Trimming cost V 2 bases and J 1 base, with 9 bases left between them. This CDR3 reads CASSLTGHSGANVLTF. As DNA, the CDR3 is TGTGCCAGCAGCTTAACAGGGCATTCTGGGGCCAACGTCCTGACTTTC.

The rearrangement links TRBV10-3 to TRBJ2-1; 11 positions match TRBD1. The CDR3 is 17 amino acids. Looked up from germline, CDR1 is ENHRY and CDR2 is SYGVKD. The J segment lost 1 base and the V segment lost 11 bases, leaving 13 bases of the junction unmatched. CDR3 sequence: CAARVGTGGDSYNEQFF. CDR3 in DNA: TGTGCCGCCCGGGTTGGGACAGGGGGGGATTCCTACAATGAGCAGTTCTTC.

On this clonotype itself: The conserved final phenylalanine or tryptophan is absent from the CDR3, which likely points to a read error. The CDR3 is CASSPGADTQYL. CDR3 in DNA: TGCGCCAGCAGCCCAGGGGCAGATACGCAGTATTTA. This chain joins TRBV5-1 and TRBJ2-3, with a weak D call TRBD1 (6 bases). The CDR3 runs 12 residues. V dropped 4 bases and J dropped 4 bases, with 7 bases sitting between them. Germline-derived CDR1 and CDR2 are SGHRS and YFSETQ.

This clonotype appeared a few times. The chain couples TRBV20-1 to TRBJ1-1; TRBD1 is a possible D gene (6 bases). The CDR3 extends over 13 amino acids. CDR1 and CDR2 (germline): DFQATT, SNEGSKA (reference sequence). CDR3 bases: TGCGGATGGACAACAGGGTGGAACACTGAAGCTTTCTTT. Translated, it gives CGWTTGWNTEAFF.

There are a few counts of this clonotype. The chain is built from TRBV15 and TRBJ2-3; no firm D call. V lost 3 bases, J lost 4 bases, and 23 bases lay in between. CDR3 size: 18 residues. Germline V gene lookup returns CDR1 LNHNV and CDR2 YYDKDF (reference sequence). The CDR3, as DNA: TGTGCCACCAGCAGCCTCGGCCGTTCTAAACCTGGGCCAGATACGCAGTATTTT. Protein product: CATSSLGRSKPGPDTQYF.

J is TRBJ2-3 and V is TRBV9; D is undetermined. Trimming left V 4 bases short and J 5 bases short, with 8 bases between. CDR3 size: 12 residues. Germline V CDR1 and CDR2: SGDLS, YYNGEE. This chain's CDR3 is CASSPGIDTQYF. CDR3 in DNA: TGTGCCAGCAGCCCAGGTATAGATACGCAGTATTTT. The full variable domain, its missing parts supplied by reference TRBV9 and TRBJ2-3, is DSGVTQTPKHLITATGQRVTLRCSPRSGDLSVYWYQQSLDQGLQFLIQYYNGEERAKGNILERFSAQQFPDLHSELNLSSLELGDSALYFCASSPGIDTQYFGPGTRLTVL.

The sample holds many counts of this clonotype. This chain joins TRBV11-2 and TRBJ2-7; D is perhaps TRBD1 (6 bases). Germline CDR1 SGHAT, CDR2 FQNNGV. The CDR3 contains 15 residues. Trimming cost V 1 base and J 3 bases, with 13 bases left between them. CDR3 coding DNA: TGTGCCAGCAGCTTAGTGCTGGACAGAAGCTACGAGCAGTACTTC. Translated, it gives CASSLVLDRSYEQYF.

This clonotype was found a few times. The V and J genes are TRBV9 and TRBJ2-3; D perhaps matches TRBD1 (6 bases). V lost 0 bases, J lost 4 bases, and 18 bases lay in between. The CDR3 is 17 amino acids. Germline-derived CDR1 and CDR2 are SGDLS and YYNGEE. CDR3 amino acids: CASSVDLAGGQSDTQYF. For the CDR3, the DNA is TGTGCCAGCAGCGTAGATTTAGCTGGGGGCCAATCAGATACGCAGTATTTT.

This clonotype was counted ten times or more. The V and J genes are TRBV6-5 and TRBJ1-6; TRBD1 agrees at 8 bases. Per the germline V gene, CDR1 is MNHEY and CDR2 is SVGAGI. This CDR3 spans 16 amino acids. Trimming at V came to 6 bases and at J to 4 bases, leaving 8 bases not matched to a gene. The CDR3 here is CASRIRQGAYNSPLHF. CDR3 DNA sequence: TGTGCCAGCAGGATTCGTCAGGGGGCTTATAATTCACCCCTCCACTTT.

Turning to this clonotype: A much more abundant neighbour one base away suggests this may be a read error. The final CDR3 position lacks the conserved phenylalanine or tryptophan, pointing to a likely read error. The chain has TRBV5-1 and TRBJ2-1; D remains unclear. Germline CDR1 SGHRS, CDR2 YFSETQ. This CDR3 comprises 15 residues. Trimming removed 2 bases at V and 0 bases at J, with 9 bases between. CDR3 bases: TGCGCCAGCAGCTTCCGACTTAGCTCCTACAATGAGCAGTTCTTA. It encodes CASSFRLSSYNEQFL.

This rearrangement joins TRBV2 to TRBJ2-7; 8 nucleotides match TRBD2. Trimming cost V 6 bases and J 4 bases; bases outside gene matches: 2. Germline V gene lookup returns CDR1 SNHLY and CDR2 FYNNEI. The CDR3 runs to 12 residues. The CDR3 DNA sequence: TGTGCCAGCAGAGGACTAGCTTACGAGCAGTACTTC. This sequence encodes CASRGLAYEQYF.

This clonotype was seen many times. This chain joins TRBV12-3 or TRBV12-4 and TRBJ2-3, with 7 bases aligning to TRBD2. The junction had 13 bases not matched to a gene; V was cut back by 6 bases and J by 10 bases. The CDR3 totals 14 residues. CDR3 DNA sequence: TGTGCCAGCAGCCATTCTGCTAGCGGTTCGTCGCAGTATTTT. Its translation: CASSHSASGSSQYF.

The chain is built from TRBV12-3 or TRBV12-4 and TRBJ2-2; D call uncertain. Deletions cut 1 base from V and 4 bases from J, with 13 bases between. CDR3 length: 16 amino acids. CDR3: CASSLEISLATGELFF. The CDR3 DNA reads TGTGCCAGCAGTTTAGAGATCAGCTTGGCCACCGGGGAGCTGTTTTTT.

This clonotype was seen more than once but under ten times. This chain links TRBV29-1 with TRBJ1-1; 7 bases fit TRBD1. V dropped 6 bases and J dropped 5; count of bases not matched to a gene: 9. The CDR3 loop spans 13 amino acids. CDR1 and CDR2 (germline): SQVTM, ANQGSEA. CDR3 sequence (DNA): TGCAGCGTCGACAGGGATATGGGAACTGAAGCTTTCTTT. The encoded protein is CSVDRDMGTEAFF.

This clonotype has at least ten counts. The chain couples TRBV5-8 to TRBJ1-5; 12 bases match TRBD1. This CDR3 comprises 15 residues. V was clipped by 4 bases and J by 4 bases; unmatched bases: 3. Germline CDR1 and CDR2: SGHTS and YDEGEE. The CDR3 region has the DNA TGTGCCAGCAGCACGGGACAGGGGGCGAATCAGCCCCAGCATTTT. It translates to CASSTGQGANQPQHF.

This clonotype has more than one count but fewer than ten. J is TRBJ1-1 and V is TRBV19, with a weak D call TRBD1 (6 bases). V lost 3 bases and J lost 5, with 13 bases in between. There are 14 residues in the CDR3. Germline CDR1 is LNHDA and CDR2 is SQIVND (reference sequence). The CDR3 reads CASSIGGRATEAFF. In DNA, the CDR3 is TGTGCCAGTAGTATCGGGGGGCGAGCGACTGAAGCTTTCTTT.

The chain carries TRBV28 and TRBJ1-1; D gene unclear. CDR1 MDHEN and CDR2 SYDVKM come from the germline V gene. The germline V and J ends were trimmed by 10 bases and 9 bases, with 12 bases remaining between them. This CDR3 spans 10 amino acids. The DNA of the CDR3 is TGTGCCACCTACGGACCTAAAGCTTTCTTT. Its translation: CATYGPKAFF.

This clonotype occurred many times. V usage is TRBV27 and J usage is TRBJ1-2; a possible D gene is TRBD1 (5 bases). This CDR3 has 13 amino acids. Germline V gives CDR1 MNHEY, CDR2 SMNVEV (reference sequence). Between the trimmed V and J ends, which lost 8 bases and 4 bases, there was a span of 14 bases. The CDR3 nucleotides read TGTGCCAGCGGGGCGGGACCTCCCTATGGCTACACCTTC. This gives the protein CASGAGPPYGYTF.

The CDR3 reads CASSHGTSSYEQYF. The CDR3 nucleotides read TGCGCCAGCAGCCACGGGACTAGCTCCTACGAGCAGTACTTC. The rearrangement uses TRBV4-3 and TRBJ2-7; 8 bases agree with TRBD2. Germline loops: CDR1 LGHNA, CDR2 YSLEER. The CDR3 runs to 14 residues. The J segment lost 0 bases and the V segment lost 3 bases, leaving 1 base of the junction unmatched.

The J gene is TRBJ2-3, the V gene TRBV7-3, with D possibly TRBD1 on 5 matching bases. The V and J ends lost 2 bases and 2 bases respectively, with 14 bases between them. This CDR3 contains 16 residues. Germline loops: CDR1 SGHTA, CDR2 FQGTGA. This CDR3 reads CASSLHPAGNTDTQYF. The CDR3 DNA reads as TGTGCCAGCAGCTTACATCCCGCAGGGAACACAGATACGCAGTATTTT.

CDR3: CASSLLAGGLTEQFF. In nucleotides, the CDR3 is TGTGCCAGCAGCCTTCTAGCGGGGGGGCTTACTGAGCAGTTCTTC. The chain joins TRBV3-1 to TRBJ2-1; 12 bases align to TRBD2. The germline V gene encodes CDR1 LGHDT and CDR2 YNNKEL (reference sequence). This CDR3 comprises 15 residues. J lost 9 bases, V lost 4 bases, and 7 bases had no gene match.